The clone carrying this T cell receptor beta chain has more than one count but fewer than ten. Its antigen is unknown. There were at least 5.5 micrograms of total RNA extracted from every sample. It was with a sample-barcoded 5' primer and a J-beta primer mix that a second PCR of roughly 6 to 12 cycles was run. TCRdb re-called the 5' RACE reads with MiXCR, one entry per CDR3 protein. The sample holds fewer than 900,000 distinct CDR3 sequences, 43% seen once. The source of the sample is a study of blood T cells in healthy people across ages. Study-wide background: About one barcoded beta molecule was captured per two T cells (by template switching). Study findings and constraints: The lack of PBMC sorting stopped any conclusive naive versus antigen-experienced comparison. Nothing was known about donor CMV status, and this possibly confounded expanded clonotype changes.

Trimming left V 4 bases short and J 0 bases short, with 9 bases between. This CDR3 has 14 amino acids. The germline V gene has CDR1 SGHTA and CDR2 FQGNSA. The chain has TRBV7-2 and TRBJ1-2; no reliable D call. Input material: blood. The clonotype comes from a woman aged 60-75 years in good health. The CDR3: CASSYDGTNYGYTF. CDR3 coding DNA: TGTGCCAGCAGCTACGACGGAACTAACTATGGCTACACCTTC. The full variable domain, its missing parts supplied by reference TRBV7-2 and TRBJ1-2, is GAGVSQSPSNKVTEKGKDVELRCDPISGHTALYWYRQSLGQGLEFLIYFQGNSAPDKSGLPSDRFSAERTGGSVSTLTIQRTQQEDSAVYLCASSYDGTNYGYTFGSGTRLTVV.